This is a list of T cell receptor beta chains from one sample in a study of blood T cell repertoires in COVID-19. Libraries were prepared by immunoSEQ multiplex PCR; TCRdb keeps only in-frame clonotypes and omits some of them. Of approximately 200,000 clones in the sample, 87% are singletons; the top ten hold roughly 6.4%. The sequenced sample was peripheral blood. The receptors stem from a man between 60 and 70 years old who had recovered from COVID-19. CDR3s include the opening cysteine and the closing phenylalanine or tryptophan. A D gene is named only where the DNA matches it firmly. Some rows have no size entry. The others give once, few or many, or a class for an expanded clone.

clone_size	d_call	v_call	j_call	cdr3_aa	cdr3_nt
-	-	TRBV5-1	TRBJ2-3	CASSLGLDGVTDTQYF	TGCGCCAGCAGCTTGGGACTAGATGGGGTCACAGATACGCAGTATTTT
-	-	TRBV11-2	TRBJ1-1	CASSLDGSLTEAFF	TGTGCCAGCAGCTTAGACGGGAGTCTCACTGAAGCTTTCTTT
few	TRBD2	TRBV4-2	TRBJ2-7	CASSQDQGATSGAYEQYF	TGTGCCAGCAGCCAAGATCAGGGGGCGACTAGCGGGGCCTACGAGCAGTACTTC
-	TRBD1	TRBV7-9	TRBJ2-7	CASSSFLRTGDTYEQYF	TGTGCCAGCAGCTCCTTTCTGAGGACAGGGGACACCTACGAGCAGTACTTC
few	TRBD2	TRBV30	TRBJ2-5	CAWSGLAGGNLETQYF	TGTGCCTGGAGCGGGCTAGCGGGGGGGAATCTAGAGACCCAGTACTTC
-	-	TRBV7-3	TRBJ2-3	CASSLAGEAEQYF	TGTGCCAGCAGCCTGGCCGGAGAGGCAGAGCAGTATTTT
-	-	TRBV13	TRBJ2-1	CASSPPRRGGYNEQFF	TGTGCCAGCAGCCCCCCCAGGAGGGGCGGGTACAATGAGCAGTTCTTC
-	TRBD2	TRBV6-5	TRBJ2-1	CASTEGGGRIYEQFF	TGTGCCAGCACCGAGGGTGGCGGGAGGATATATGAGCAGTTCTTC
-	-	TRBV19	TRBJ1-3	CASSIGHLADTIYF	TGTGCCAGTAGTATTGGACATCTCGCGGACACCATATATTTT
-	-	TRBV6-5	TRBJ1-1	CASAASSTGHTEAFF	TGTGCCAGCGCCGCCTCATCGACAGGCCACACTGAAGCTTTCTTT
-	-	TRBV19	TRBJ2-3	CASTPRRGSGDDTQYF	TGTGCCAGTACCCCCCGCCGGGGTTCGGGAGATGATACGCAGTATTTT
-	TRBD1	TRBV24-1	TRBJ2-7	CATSDPGTGGTYEQYF	TGTGCCACCAGTGACCCTGGGACAGGGGGCACCTACGAGCAGTACTTC
-	TRBD1	TRBV19	TRBJ2-7	CASSLPGQLGEQYF	TGTGCCAGTAGTCTGCCGGGACAGCTAGGGGAGCAGTACTTC
once	-	TRBV9	TRBJ2-3	CASSVAAGRSPDTQYF	TGTGCCAGCAGCGTAGCGGCAGGGAGGAGCCCAGATACGCAGTATTTT
once	TRBD1	TRBV5-4	TRBJ1-4	CASTDGTGVPNEKLFF	TGTGCCAGCACCGACGGGACAGGGGTTCCTAATGAAAAACTGTTTTTT
-	-	TRBV5-1	TRBJ1-2	CASSPGQDYGYTF	TGCGCCAGCAGTCCGGGACAAGACTATGGCTACACCTTC
-	-	TRBV7-9	TRBJ1-5	CASSLVSSNQPQHF	TGTGCCAGCAGCTTAGTCTCTAGCAATCAGCCCCAGCATTTT
-	-	TRBV20-1	TRBJ1-5	CSASTSRTEASPQHF	TGCAGTGCTAGTACGTCTCGGACAGAAGCTTCTCCCCAGCATTTT
-	TRBD2	TRBV5-1	TRBJ2-1	CASSPGLTTYNEQFF	TGCGCCAGCAGCCCGGGACTAACCACCTACAATGAGCAGTTCTTC
-	-	TRBV18	TRBJ1-2	CASSPFATDDNYGYTF	TGTGCCAGCTCACCATTCGCGACTGACGATAACTATGGCTACACCTTC
-	-	TRBV4-2	TRBJ2-5	CASSQERGGETQYF	TGTGCCAGCAGCCAAGAAAGGGGTGGAGAGACCCAGTACTTC
-	-	TRBV28	TRBJ1-2	CASSLARDTPWRYTF	TGTGCCAGCAGTTTAGCCAGGGACACTCCTTGGCGCTACACCTTC
-	TRBD1	TRBV28	TRBJ2-7	CASSSLGGVTYEQYF	TGTGCCAGCAGTTCCTTAGGGGGCGTGACCTACGAGCAGTACTTC
-	TRBD1	TRBV5-4	TRBJ1-1	CASTRTPGQGRTEAFF	TGTGCCAGCACCCGCACCCCGGGACAGGGTAGGACTGAAGCTTTCTTT
-	TRBD1	TRBV7-2	TRBJ2-5	CASSLRGYEETQYF	TGTGCCAGCAGCCTCAGGGGGTACGAGGAGACCCAGTACTTC
-	-	TRBV30	TRBJ2-1	CAWSPYNEQFF	TGTGCCTGGAGTCCATACAATGAGCAGTTCTTC
-	TRBD2	TRBV7-2	TRBJ2-3	CASSSVAGGADTQYF	TGTGCCAGCAGTAGTGTGGCGGGGGGGGCAGATACGCAGTATTTT
-	-	TRBV14	TRBJ1-4	CASSRAGGNEKLFF	TGTGCCAGCAGCCGCGCCGGAGGTAATGAAAAACTGTTTTTT
-	-	TRBV5-6	TRBJ2-1	CASSPGARYEQFF	TGTGCCAGCAGCCCTGGGGCCCGCTATGAGCAGTTCTTC
-	-	TRBV7-9	TRBJ2-1	CASSLVSLGFGGYNEQFF	TGTGCCAGCAGCTTAGTATCGTTGGGCTTCGGGGGATACAATGAGCAGTTCTTC
-	-	TRBV5-4	TRBJ1-1	CASSLGGSGTEAFF	TGTGCCAGCAGCTTGGGAGGTTCGGGCACTGAAGCTTTCTTT
-	-	TRBV9	TRBJ2-4	CASSEGHLAKNIQYF	TGTGCCAGCAGCGAGGGGCACCTAGCCAAAAACATTCAGTACTTC
-	TRBD2	TRBV5-6	TRBJ2-1	CASSPLGAGEAHEQFF	TGTGCCAGCAGCCCCCTTGGGGCGGGAGAGGCCCATGAGCAGTTCTTC
-	-	TRBV7-2	TRBJ2-2	CASSPRLTPTGELFF	TGTGCCAGCAGCCCCAGACTGACTCCAACCGGGGAGCTGTTTTTT
-	TRBD1	TRBV10-3	TRBJ2-1	CATADRGFSSYNEQFF	TGTGCCACCGCGGACAGGGGGTTCAGCTCCTACAATGAGCAGTTCTTC
-	-	TRBV5-1	TRBJ1-5	CASSLGVGATNQPQHF	TGCGCCAGCAGCTTGGGGGTGGGGGCAACCAATCAGCCCCAGCATTTT
-	-	TRBV7-3	TRBJ1-1	CASSLTRDGDTEAFF	TGTGCCAGCAGCTTAACCCGTGACGGAGACACTGAAGCTTTCTTT